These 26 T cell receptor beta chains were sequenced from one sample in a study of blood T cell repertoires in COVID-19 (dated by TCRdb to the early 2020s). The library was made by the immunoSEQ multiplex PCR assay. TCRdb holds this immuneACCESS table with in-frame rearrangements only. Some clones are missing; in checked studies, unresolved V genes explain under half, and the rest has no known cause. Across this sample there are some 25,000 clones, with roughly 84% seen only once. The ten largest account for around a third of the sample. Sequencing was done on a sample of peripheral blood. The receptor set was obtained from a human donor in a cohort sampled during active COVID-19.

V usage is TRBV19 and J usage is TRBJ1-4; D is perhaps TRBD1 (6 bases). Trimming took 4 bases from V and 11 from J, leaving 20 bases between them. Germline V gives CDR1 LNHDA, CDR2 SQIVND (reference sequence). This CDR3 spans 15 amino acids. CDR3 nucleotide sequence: TGTGCCAGTAGTACCCGTCCAGGGGTCGGAAACAAACTGTTTTTT. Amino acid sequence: CASSTRPGVGNKLFF.

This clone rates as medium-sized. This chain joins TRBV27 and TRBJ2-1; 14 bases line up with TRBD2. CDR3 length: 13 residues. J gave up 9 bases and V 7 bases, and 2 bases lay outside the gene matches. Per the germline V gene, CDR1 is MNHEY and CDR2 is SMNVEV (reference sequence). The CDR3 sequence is CASTGTSGGEQFF. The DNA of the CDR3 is TGTGCCAGCACCGGGACTAGCGGGGGTGAGCAGTTCTTC.

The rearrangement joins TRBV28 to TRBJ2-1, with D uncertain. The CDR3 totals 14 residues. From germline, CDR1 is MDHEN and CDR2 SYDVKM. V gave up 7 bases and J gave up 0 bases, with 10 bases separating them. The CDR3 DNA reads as TGTGCCAGCATGGTAAGGAGCTCCTACAATGAGCAGTTCTTC. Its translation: CASMVRSSYNEQFF.

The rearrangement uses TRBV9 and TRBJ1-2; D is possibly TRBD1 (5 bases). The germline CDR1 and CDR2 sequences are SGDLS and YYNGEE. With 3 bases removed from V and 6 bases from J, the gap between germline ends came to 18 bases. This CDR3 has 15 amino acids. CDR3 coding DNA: TGTGCCAGCAGCGACCTTCGCGGGGGAGGGAATGGCTACACCTTC. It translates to CASSDLRGGGNGYTF. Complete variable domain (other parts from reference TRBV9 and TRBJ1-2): DSGVTQTPKHLITATGQRVTLRCSPRSGDLSVYWYQQSLDQGLQFLIQYYNGEERAKGNILERFSAQQFPDLHSELNLSSLELGDSALYFCASSDLRGGGNGYTFGSGTRLTVV.

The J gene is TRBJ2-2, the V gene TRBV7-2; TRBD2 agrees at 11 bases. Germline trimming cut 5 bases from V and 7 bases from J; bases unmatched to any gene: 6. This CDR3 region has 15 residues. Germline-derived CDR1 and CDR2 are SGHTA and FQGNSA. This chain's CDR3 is CASSPTSGGGGELFF. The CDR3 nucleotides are TGTGCCAGCAGCCCCACTAGCGGGGGTGGCGGGGAGCTGTTTTTT.

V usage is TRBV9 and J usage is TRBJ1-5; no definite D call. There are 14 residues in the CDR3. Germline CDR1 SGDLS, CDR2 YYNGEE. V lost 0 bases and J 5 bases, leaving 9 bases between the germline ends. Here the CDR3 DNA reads TGTGCCAGCAGCGTAGACCAATCAGATCAGCCCCAGCATTTT. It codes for CASSVDQSDQPQHF.

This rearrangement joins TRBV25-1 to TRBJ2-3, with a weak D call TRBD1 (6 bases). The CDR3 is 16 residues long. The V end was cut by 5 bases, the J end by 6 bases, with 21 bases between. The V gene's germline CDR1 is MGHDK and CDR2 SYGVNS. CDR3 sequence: CASSPHLRGNSDTQYF. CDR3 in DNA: TGTGCCAGCAGTCCTCATCTTAGGGGGAATAGTGATACGCAGTATTTT. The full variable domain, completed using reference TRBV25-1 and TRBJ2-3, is EADIYQTPRYLVIGTGKKITLECSQTMGHDKMYWYQQDPGMELHLIHYSYGVNSTEKGDLSSESTVSRIRTEHFPLTLESARPSHTSQYLCASSPHLRGNSDTQYFGPGTRLTVL.

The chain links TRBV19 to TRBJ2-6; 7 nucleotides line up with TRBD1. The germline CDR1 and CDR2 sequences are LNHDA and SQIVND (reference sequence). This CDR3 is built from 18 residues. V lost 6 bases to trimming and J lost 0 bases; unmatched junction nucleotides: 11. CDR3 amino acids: CASSPTGMIGSGANVLTF. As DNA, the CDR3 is TGTGCCAGTAGCCCGACAGGGATGATAGGCTCTGGGGCCAACGTCCTGACTTTC.

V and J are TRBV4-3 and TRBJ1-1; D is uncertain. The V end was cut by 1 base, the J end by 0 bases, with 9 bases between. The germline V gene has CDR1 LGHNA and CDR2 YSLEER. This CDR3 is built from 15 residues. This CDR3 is CASSQGVAMNTEAFF. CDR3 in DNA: TGCGCCAGCAGCCAAGGTGTAGCCATGAACACTGAAGCTTTCTTT.

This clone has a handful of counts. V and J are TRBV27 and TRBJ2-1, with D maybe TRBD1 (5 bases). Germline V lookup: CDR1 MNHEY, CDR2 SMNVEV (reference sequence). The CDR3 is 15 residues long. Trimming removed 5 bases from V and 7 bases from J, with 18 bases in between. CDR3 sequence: CASSPRQLGSNEQFF. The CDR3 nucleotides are TGTGCCAGCAGTCCGCGACAGCTAGGGTCTAATGAGCAGTTCTTC.

The DNA for the CDR3 is TGTGCCAGCAGCTATCCGACTAGCGGGGGGCACAATGAGCAGTTCTTC. It is translated as CASSYPTSGGHNEQFF. The chain carries TRBV11-2 and TRBJ2-1; TRBD2 matches at 13 bases. Germline loops: CDR1 SGHAT, CDR2 FQNNGV. The CDR3 is 16 amino acids. J was trimmed by 5 bases and V by 4 bases; bases with no gene match: 5. Together with reference TRBV11-2 and TRBJ2-1, the CDR3 gives the full variable domain: EAGVAQSPRYKIIEKRQSVAFWCNPISGHATLYWYQQILGQGPKLLIQFQNNGVVDDSQLPKDRFSAERLKGVDSTLKIQPAKLEDSAVYLCASSYPTSGGHNEQFFGPGTRLTVL.

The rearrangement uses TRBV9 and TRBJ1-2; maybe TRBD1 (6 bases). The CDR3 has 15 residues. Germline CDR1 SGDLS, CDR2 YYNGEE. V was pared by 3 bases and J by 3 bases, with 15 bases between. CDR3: CASSATGNPDYGYTF. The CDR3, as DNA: TGTGCCAGCAGCGCTACAGGGAACCCTGACTATGGCTACACCTTC.

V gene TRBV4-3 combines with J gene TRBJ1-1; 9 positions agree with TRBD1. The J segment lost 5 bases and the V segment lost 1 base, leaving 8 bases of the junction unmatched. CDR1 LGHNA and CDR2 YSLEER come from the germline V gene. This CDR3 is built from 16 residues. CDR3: CASSQGPDRGRTEAFF. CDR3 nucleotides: TGCGCCAGCAGCCAAGGGCCCGACAGGGGGAGGACTGAAGCTTTCTTT.

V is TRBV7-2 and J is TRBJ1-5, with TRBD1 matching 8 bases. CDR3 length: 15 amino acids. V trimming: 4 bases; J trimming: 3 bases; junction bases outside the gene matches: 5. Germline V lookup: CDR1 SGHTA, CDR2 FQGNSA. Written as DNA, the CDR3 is TGTGCCAGCAGCTCCGGGACAGGCTACAATCAGCCCCAGCATTTT. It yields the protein CASSSGTGYNQPQHF.

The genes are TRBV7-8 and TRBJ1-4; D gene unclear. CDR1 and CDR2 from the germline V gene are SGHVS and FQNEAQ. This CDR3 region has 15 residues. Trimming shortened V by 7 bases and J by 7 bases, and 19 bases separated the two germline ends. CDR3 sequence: CASTPSLRIGEKLFF. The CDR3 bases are TGTGCCAGCACCCCATCCCTGCGGATCGGTGAAAAACTGTTTTTT.

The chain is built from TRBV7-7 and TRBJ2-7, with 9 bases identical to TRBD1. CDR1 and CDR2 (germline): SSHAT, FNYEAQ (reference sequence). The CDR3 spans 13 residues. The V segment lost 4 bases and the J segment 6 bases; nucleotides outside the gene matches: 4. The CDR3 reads CASSSTGGGEQYF. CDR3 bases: TGTGCCAGCAGCTCGACAGGGGGGGGCGAGCAGTACTTC.

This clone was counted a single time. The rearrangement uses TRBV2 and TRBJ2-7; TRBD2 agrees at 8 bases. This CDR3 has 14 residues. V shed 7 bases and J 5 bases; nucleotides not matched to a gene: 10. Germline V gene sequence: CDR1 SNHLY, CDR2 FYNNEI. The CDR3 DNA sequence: TGTGCCAGCACCGGCCAGCGGGGGATAAACGAGCAGTACTTC. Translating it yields CASTGQRGINEQYF.

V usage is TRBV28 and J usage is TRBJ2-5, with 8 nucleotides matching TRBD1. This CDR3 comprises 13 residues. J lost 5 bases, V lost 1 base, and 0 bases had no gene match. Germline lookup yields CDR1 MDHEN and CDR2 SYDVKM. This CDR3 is CASSLYRGETQYF. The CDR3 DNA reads TGTGCCAGCAGTTTATACAGGGGGGAGACCCAGTACTTC. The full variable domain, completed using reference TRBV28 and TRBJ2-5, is DVKVTQSSRYLVKRTGEKVFLECVQDMDHENMFWYRQDPGLGLRLIYFSYDVKMKEKGDIPEGYSVSREKKERFSLILESASTNQTSMYLCASSLYRGETQYFGPGTRLLVL.

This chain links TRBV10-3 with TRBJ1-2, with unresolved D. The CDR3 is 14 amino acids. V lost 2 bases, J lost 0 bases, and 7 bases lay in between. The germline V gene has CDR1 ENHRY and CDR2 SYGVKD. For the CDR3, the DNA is TGTGCCATCAGTGAGGCGCTGCCTAACTATGGCTACACCTTC. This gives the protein CAISEALPNYGYTF.

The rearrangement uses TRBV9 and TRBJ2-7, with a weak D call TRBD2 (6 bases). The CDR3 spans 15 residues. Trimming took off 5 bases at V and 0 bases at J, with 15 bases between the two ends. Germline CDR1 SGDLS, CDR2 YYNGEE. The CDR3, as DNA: TGTGCCAGCAGTGACAACGGGACTCCCTCCTACGAGCAGTACTTC. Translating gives CASSDNGTPSYEQYF.

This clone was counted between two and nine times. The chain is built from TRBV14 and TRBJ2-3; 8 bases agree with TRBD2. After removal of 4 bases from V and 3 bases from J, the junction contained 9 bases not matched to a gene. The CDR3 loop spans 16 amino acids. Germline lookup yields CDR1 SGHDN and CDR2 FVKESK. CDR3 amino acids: CASSPIAGGRTDTQYF. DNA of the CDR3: TGTGCCAGCAGCCCTATCGCGGGAGGTAGGACAGATACGCAGTATTTT. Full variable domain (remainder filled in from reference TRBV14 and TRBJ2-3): EAGVTQFPSHSVIEKGQTVTLRCDPISGHDNLYWYRRVMGKEIKFLLHFVKESKQDESGMPNNRFLAERTGGTYSTLKVQPAELEDSGVYFCASSPIAGGRTDTQYFGPGTRLTVL.

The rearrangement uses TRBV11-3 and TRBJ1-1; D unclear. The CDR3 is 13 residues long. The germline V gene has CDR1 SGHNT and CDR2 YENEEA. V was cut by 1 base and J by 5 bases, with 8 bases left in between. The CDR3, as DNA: TGTGCCAGCAGCTTAGGTTTCGGGACTGAAGCTTTCTTT. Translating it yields CASSLGFGTEAFF.

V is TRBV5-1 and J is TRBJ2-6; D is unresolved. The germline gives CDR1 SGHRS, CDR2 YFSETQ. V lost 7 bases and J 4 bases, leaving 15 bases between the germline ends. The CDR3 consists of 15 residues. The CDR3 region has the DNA TGCGCCAGCGGGCCCCATCTCTCCGGGGCCAACGTCCTGACTTTC. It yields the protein CASGPHLSGANVLTF.

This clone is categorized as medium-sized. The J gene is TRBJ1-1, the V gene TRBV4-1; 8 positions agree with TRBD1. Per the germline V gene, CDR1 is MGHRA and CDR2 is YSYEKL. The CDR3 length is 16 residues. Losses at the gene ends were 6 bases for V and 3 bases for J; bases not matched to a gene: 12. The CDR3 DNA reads TGCGCCAGCAGTCACCCAGGGGGCTTGTATTACACTGAAGCTTTCTTT. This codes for CASSHPGGLYYTEAFF.

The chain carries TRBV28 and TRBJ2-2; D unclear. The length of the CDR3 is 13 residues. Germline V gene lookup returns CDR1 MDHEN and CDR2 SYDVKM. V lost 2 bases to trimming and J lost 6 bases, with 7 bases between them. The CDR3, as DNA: TGTGCCAGCAGTTTAGAGTTTCCCGGGGAGCTGTTTTTT. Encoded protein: CASSLEFPGELFF.

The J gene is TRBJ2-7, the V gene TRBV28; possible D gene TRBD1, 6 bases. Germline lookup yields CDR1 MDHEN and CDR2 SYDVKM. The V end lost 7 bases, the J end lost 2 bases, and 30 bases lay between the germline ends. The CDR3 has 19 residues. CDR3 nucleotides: TGTGCCAGCAACGTAAACGTTCATTCGGGGTTAGCAGGGGCCTACGAGCAGTACTTC. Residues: CASNVNVHSGLAGAYEQYF.